This T cell receptor (beta chain) was sequenced during a study of shared clonotypes between healthy human individuals. Study details: For every donor, three CD4 naive, three CD4 memory, two CD8 naive and one CD8 memory plates were used.

Study conclusions and caveats: Represented diversity (both genetic and exposure-history) was limited by the small number of donors. It was the non-shared clonotypes that had lower generation probabilities than clonotypes shared by all four donors.

For each subset, genomic DNA was distributed in equal portions over several immunoSEQ plates. Clones were read by immunoSEQ multiplex PCR, and TCRdb kept only the in-frame ones, dropping some. The sample comprises about 2.3 million clones, approximately 90% of which are singletons, and 0.37% rests with the top ten. Comment on this clone: Its matching antigen is unknown.

The CDR3 consists of 13 residues. Germline CDR1 reads MDHEN; CDR2 reads SYDVKM. Trimming removed 0 bases from V and 8 bases from J, with 10 bases in between. The chain links TRBV28 to TRBJ1-2; D is unresolved. Specimen: naive CD4+ T cells from PBMCs. The sample's subset: CD45RA+ positively selected. The TCR comes from a man younger than 30 in good health. Some clones in this sample may be carry-over from other donors' samples. CDR3 residues: CASSLWQVHGYTF. CDR3 nucleotide sequence: TGTGCCAGCAGTTTATGGCAGGTACACGGCTACACCTTC.